One sample yielded the 21 T cell receptor beta chains listed below, sequenced in a study of blood T cells in healthy people across ages. Combining a sample-barcoded 5' primer with a J-beta primer mix, a second PCR ran for roughly 7 to 12 cycles. TCRdb analysed the 5' RACE reads with MiXCR anew, one entry per CDR3 protein. The table includes hundreds of thousands of distinct CDR3 sequences, under 25% detected once. Input material: blood. All receptors derive from a man aged 70 or older in good health.

CDR3 in amino acids: CASSESRPGGYTQYF. Here the CDR3 DNA reads TGTGCCAGCAGTGAATCTCGACCAGGGGGATATACGCAGTATTTT. The chain uses TRBV25-1 and TRBJ2-3; 7 nucleotides line up with TRBD1. The trim removed 1 base at V and 7 bases at J, leaving 8 bases unmatched. Germline V CDR1 and CDR2: MGHDK, SYGVNS. CDR3 length: 15 amino acids.

The chain uses TRBV18 and TRBJ2-5; a possible D gene is TRBD2 (5 bases). Matching the DNA end better, TRBJ2-1 makes the J call doubtful. CDR1 and CDR2 from the germline V gene are KGHSH and LQKENI. The CDR3 totals 16 residues. As DNA, the CDR3 is TGTGCCAGCTCACCGCCCCAGCGGAATCTTTACAATGAGCAGTTCTTC. Residues: CASSPPQRNLYNEQFF.

In this sample, this clonotype turned up a few times. The V gene is TRBV2, the J gene TRBJ2-1; D is perhaps TRBD2 (6 bases). This CDR3 region has 15 residues. Trimming took off 2 bases at V and 11 bases at J, with 19 bases between the two ends. Looked up from germline, CDR1 is SNHLY and CDR2 is FYNNEI. Written as DNA, the CDR3 is TGTGCCAGCAGTGAAACGGGGGATCGGGGGAGTAAGCAGTTCTTC. The encoded protein is CASSETGDRGSKQFF.

The chain couples TRBV3-1 to TRBJ2-2; weak D call: TRBD2 (5 bases). Germline loops: CDR1 LGHDT, CDR2 YNNKEL (reference sequence). Trimming took 1 base from V and 8 from J, leaving 11 bases between them. The CDR3 length is 14 residues. The CDR3 loop is CASSQAGLGGELFF. CDR3 nucleotide sequence: TGTGCCAGCAGCCAAGCAGGACTGGGGGGGGAGCTGTTTTTT. The full variable domain, rest sourced from reference TRBV3-1 and TRBJ2-2, is DTAVSQTPKYLVTQMGNDKSIKCEQNLGHDTMYWYKQDSKKFLKIMFSYNNKELIINETVPNRFSPKSPDKAHLNLHINSLELGDSAVYFCASSQAGLGGELFFGEGSRLTVL.

The chain recombines TRBV6-5 with TRBJ1-2, with D perhaps TRBD1 (6 bases). V was cut by 5 bases and J by 4 bases, with 11 bases left in between. This CDR3 spans 13 amino acids. The germline V gene has CDR1 MNHEY and CDR2 SVGAGI. DNA for the CDR3: TGTGCCAGCAGTCAAGGGACATCCTATGGCTACACCTTC. Residues: CASSQGTSYGYTF.

The chain carries TRBV6-1 and TRBJ2-1; 11 bases agree with TRBD1. The CDR3 sequence is 13 residues long. CDR1 and CDR2 from the germline V gene are MNHNS and SASEGT. The junction had 6 bases not matched to a gene; V was cut back by 11 bases and J by 6 bases. CDR3: CALAGQGVNEQFF. The DNA for the CDR3 is TGTGCCCTTGCGGGACAGGGGGTCAATGAGCAGTTCTTC.

This clonotype was observed many times. This chain joins TRBV5-1 and TRBJ1-4, with TRBD1 identical over 8 bases. The V gene's germline CDR1 is SGHRS and CDR2 YFSETQ. The CDR3 totals 15 residues. The junction had 10 bases not matched to a gene; V was cut back by 0 bases and J by 12 bases. The CDR3 DNA is TGCGCCAGCAGCTTGGACTTGACAGGGGACGACGAACTGTTTTTT. This codes for CASSLDLTGDDELFF.

This clonotype was seen a few times. This chain uses TRBV5-6 with TRBJ2-5; D may match TRBD1 or TRBD2 (5 bases each). Judging by the DNA end, TRBJ2-1 fits better; the J call may be wrong. Germline CDR1 and CDR2: SGHDT and YYEEEE. This CDR3 region has 13 residues. Here the CDR3 DNA reads TGTGCCAGCAGCCTTTTTTGGGGGAATGAGCAGTTCTTC. It is translated as CASSLFWGNEQFF.

A single count supports this clonotype. This chain joins TRBV6-6 and TRBJ2-7; D is uncertain. This CDR3 region has 14 residues. Germline V gene data show CDR1 as MNHNY and CDR2 as SVGAGI (reference sequence). The germline V and J ends were trimmed by 3 bases and 3 bases, with 12 bases remaining between them. The chain's CDR3 is CASSYRAPLYEQYF. CDR3 nucleotide sequence: TGTGCCAGCAGTTATAGGGCCCCGCTCTACGAGCAGTACTTC.

This clonotype was recorded a few times. The rearrangement joins TRBV5-5 to TRBJ2-1; TRBD2 might be the D (5 bases). The CDR3 length is 12 residues. Germline V gene sequence: CDR1 SGHKS, CDR2 YYEKEE (reference sequence). V lost 2 bases, J lost 10 bases, and 10 bases lay in between. The CDR3 loop reads CASSFWEREQFF. In DNA form, the CDR3 reads TGTGCCAGCAGCTTTTGGGAGCGCGAGCAGTTCTTC. The whole variable domain, filled in from reference TRBV5-5 and TRBJ2-1, reads DAGVTQSPTHLIKTRGQQVTLRCSPISGHKSVSWYQQVLGQGPQFIFQYYEKEERGRGNFPDRFSARQFPNYSSELNVNALLLGDSALYLCASSFWEREQFFGPGTRLTVL.

The sample holds a few counts of this clonotype. The chain has TRBV12-3 or TRBV12-4 and TRBJ2-3, with D maybe TRBD1 (6 bases). The V gene lost 2 bases and the J gene lost 5 bases, with 11 bases spanning the gap. The CDR3 has 14 residues. For the CDR3, the DNA is TGTGCCAGCAGTTTAAGGGGGAGTCAAGATACGCAGTATTTT. Its translation is CASSLRGSQDTQYF.

The CDR3 region is CASSLDRGINTGELFF. The CDR3 bases are TGTGCCAGCAGTCTGGACAGGGGAATTAACACCGGGGAGCTGTTTTTT. J is TRBJ2-2 and V is TRBV12-3 or TRBV12-4; 9 bases are shared with TRBD1. The V gene end was trimmed by 5 bases and the J gene end by 2 bases; junction bases not matched to a gene: 6. The CDR3 extends over 16 amino acids.

The CDR3 sequence is CASSYNPAGSYGYTF. The CDR3 DNA reads as TGTGCCAGCAGTTACAATCCGGCCGGATCCTATGGCTACACCTTC. This chain links TRBV6-5 with TRBJ1-2; the D is unclear. Germline lookup yields CDR1 MNHEY and CDR2 SVGAGI. The CDR3 has 15 amino acids. V was trimmed by 2 bases and J by 4 bases, leaving 14 bases between them.

The sample holds many counts of this clonotype. V and J are TRBV28 and TRBJ2-1; possible D gene TRBD2, 6 bases. The CDR3 extends over 15 amino acids. Per germline, CDR1 MDHEN and CDR2 SYDVKM. V dropped 3 bases and J dropped 3 bases, with 12 bases sitting between them. The CDR3 here is CASSLGGNNYNEQFF. The CDR3 DNA reads as TGTGCCAGCAGTTTGGGGGGAAACAACTACAATGAGCAGTTCTTC.

A few counts support this clonotype. The V call is TRBV20-1, the J call TRBJ1-1, with a weak D call TRBD1 (6 bases). There are 15 residues in the CDR3. The V end lost 4 bases, the J end lost 2 bases, and 17 bases lay between the germline ends. Looked up from germline, CDR1 is DFQATT and CDR2 is SNEGSKA (reference sequence). DNA for the CDR3: TGCAGTGCTACGGAGAACCAACAGGGCAACACTGAAGCTTTCTTT. It yields the protein CSATENQQGNTEAFF.

This clonotype has just a few counts. The rearrangement uses TRBV20-1 and TRBJ2-3; 8 bases map to TRBD1. The CDR3 is made up of 15 amino acids. The germline V gene encodes CDR1 DFQATT and CDR2 SNEGSKA (reference sequence). The junction had 11 bases not matched to a gene; V was cut back by 5 bases and J by 4 bases. The CDR3 loop reads CSAVLGTGMSDTQYF. The CDR3 nucleotides read TGCAGTGCTGTGTTGGGGACAGGCATGTCAGATACGCAGTATTTT.

This clonotype was recorded many times. This chain uses TRBV20-1 with TRBJ2-2, with 8 bases that match TRBD2. This CDR3 region has 15 residues. Trimming cost V 0 bases and J 6 bases; bases outside gene matches: 6. CDR1 is DFQATT and CDR2 is SNEGSKA in the germline V gene (reference sequence). The CDR3 is CSARDFSGSPGELFF. The CDR3 region has the DNA TGCAGTGCTAGAGATTTCAGCGGGAGCCCCGGGGAGCTGTTTTTT.

This clonotype was counted between two and nine times. V gene TRBV5-1 combines with J gene TRBJ2-3; D may be TRBD1 (5 bases). V gave up 1 base and J gave up 5 bases, with 17 bases separating them. Germline CDR1 is SGHRS and CDR2 is YFSETQ. CDR3 length equals 16 residues. The CDR3 sequence: CASSLRGGLRGDTQYF. DNA for the CDR3: TGCGCCAGCAGCTTGAGGGGCGGTCTGCGAGGAGATACGCAGTATTTT.

The chain combines TRBV4-1 with TRBJ2-3; 13 bases align to TRBD2. The CDR3 is 20 amino acids. CDR1 and CDR2 (germline): MGHRA, YSYEKL. Losses at the gene ends were 4 bases for V and 1 base for J; bases not matched to a gene: 14. This CDR3 reads CASSPPQTSGGPTRTDTQYF. The CDR3 DNA reads TGCGCCAGCAGCCCTCCACAGACTAGCGGGGGGCCGACCCGCACAGATACGCAGTATTTT.

This chain joins TRBV15 and TRBJ2-1; the match to TRBD1 covers 7 bases. The V and J ends lost 7 bases and 7 bases, in that order; junction bases with no gene match: 10. The CDR3 covers 14 residues. CDR1 LNHNV and CDR2 YYDKDF come from the germline V gene (reference sequence). The chain's CDR3 is CATTDRVIGNEQFF. The CDR3 DNA reads TGTGCCACCACCGACAGGGTCATAGGTAATGAGCAGTTCTTC.

This clonotype has just a few counts. The chain combines TRBV27 with TRBJ2-7; 11 nucleotides align to TRBD1. Germline V gene data show CDR1 as MNHEY and CDR2 as SMNVEV (reference sequence). Trimming at V came to 6 bases and at J to 1 base, leaving 8 bases not matched to a gene. The CDR3 runs 16 residues. CDR3 sequence: CASRRTGGARSYEQYF. DNA of the CDR3: TGTGCCAGCAGGCGGACAGGGGGCGCGCGTTCCTACGAGCAGTACTTC.